Below, 5 T cell receptor beta chains from the same sample are listed, as sequenced in a study of shared T cell receptors in the human thymus. Sequencing was performed with immunoSEQ multiplex PCR; in TCRdb, only in-frame clones are kept and a portion is missing. The table has approximately 400,000 clones, around 93% seen once; the top ten hold about 0.02%. Input material: thymocytes. These receptor sequences come from a human donor.

The chain employs TRBV10-3 and TRBJ2-7; the match to TRBD1 covers 9 bases. Germline values: CDR1 ENHRY, CDR2 SYGVKD. The CDR3 consists of 13 residues. V gave up 5 bases and J gave up 4 bases; unmatched junction bases: 3. In DNA, the CDR3 is TGTGCCATCAGTAGGACAGGGGAATACGAGCAGTACTTC. It specifies CAISRTGEYEQYF.

The rearrangement joins TRBV9 to TRBJ2-1, with 7 positions matching TRBD2. The ends lost 4 bases at V and 7 bases at J; junction bases unmatched: 17. The CDR3 is 17 amino acids. Germline CDR1 reads SGDLS; CDR2 reads YYNGEE. The chain's CDR3 is CASSPPTSPCEGNEQFF. The CDR3 nucleotides read TGTGCCAGCAGCCCCCCGACTAGCCCGTGTGAGGGGAATGAGCAGTTCTTC.

This chain connects TRBV2 to TRBJ2-1; 8 bases are shared with TRBD2. The J segment lost 2 bases and the V segment lost 7 bases, leaving 16 bases of the junction unmatched. CDR3 size: 18 residues. Germline V gives CDR1 SNHLY, CDR2 FYNNEI. CDR3 sequence: CASKTTPGLVLAYNEQFF. For the CDR3, the DNA is TGTGCCAGCAAGACAACTCCGGGACTAGTTCTCGCCTACAATGAGCAGTTCTTC.

The chain carries TRBV28 and TRBJ1-5; TRBD1 might be the D (6 bases). The germline V gene encodes CDR1 MDHEN and CDR2 SYDVKM. The CDR3 runs to 16 residues. The V gene lost 3 bases and the J gene lost 3 bases, with 15 bases spanning the gap. The CDR3 loop is CASSFWWQGNNQPQHF. The DNA of the CDR3 is TGTGCCAGCAGTTTTTGGTGGCAGGGGAACAATCAGCCCCAGCATTTT. Filled out from reference TRBV28 and TRBJ1-5, the complete variable domain reads DVKVTQSSRYLVKRTGEKVFLECVQDMDHENMFWYRQDPGLGLRLIYFSYDVKMKEKGDIPEGYSVSREKKERFSLILESASTNQTSMYLCASSFWWQGNNQPQHFGDGTRLSIL.

The V gene is TRBV7-9, the J gene TRBJ1-3, with D unresolved. V was clipped by 7 bases and J by 2 bases, with 18 bases between them. Germline V gene data show CDR1 as SEHNR and CDR2 as FQNEAQ (reference sequence). This CDR3 comprises 16 residues. The CDR3 protein is CASTSRRESPGNTIYF. CDR3 DNA: TGTGCCAGCACCTCAAGAAGGGAGAGTCCTGGAAACACCATATATTTT.